The clone carrying this T cell receptor beta chain was counted at least ten times. Germline V CDR1 and CDR2: SGHTA, FQGTGA. The CDR3 has 14 residues. The V and J ends lost 5 bases and 8 bases respectively, with 16 bases between them. RNA transcripts yielded amplified TCR beta CDR3 regions. When the TCR CDR3 underwent first-round RT-PCR, the HTBI primer set was used. MiXCR, applied by TCRdb to the multiplex PCR reads, yields one record per CDR3 protein. The sample holds around 600,000 distinct CDR3 sequences, about 14% seen once. This sample stems from a study of T cells in Graves' hyperthyroidism and ophthalmopathy. The overall study: Sampling of peripheral blood happened at initial diagnosis, prior to any treatment.

Patients affected by ophthalmopathy presented a Clinical Activity Score of at least 3, a NOSPECS grade of at least 4, and disease duration below 3 months. Diagnostic assessment was based on clinical symptoms, serum thyroxine and TRAb, thyroid ultrasound and orbital computed tomography. PBMCs stemmed from more than 7.5 ml fresh peripheral blood. The sequencing input was blood. This clonotype was obtained from a woman aged 18-30 years with Graves' ophthalmopathy. The V and J genes are TRBV7-3 and TRBJ2-1; possible D gene TRBD2, 6 bases. Written as DNA, the CDR3 is TGTGCCAGCAGCCCGTCCCGGGACTTGGATGAGCAGTTCTTC. It specifies CASSPSRDLDEQFF.